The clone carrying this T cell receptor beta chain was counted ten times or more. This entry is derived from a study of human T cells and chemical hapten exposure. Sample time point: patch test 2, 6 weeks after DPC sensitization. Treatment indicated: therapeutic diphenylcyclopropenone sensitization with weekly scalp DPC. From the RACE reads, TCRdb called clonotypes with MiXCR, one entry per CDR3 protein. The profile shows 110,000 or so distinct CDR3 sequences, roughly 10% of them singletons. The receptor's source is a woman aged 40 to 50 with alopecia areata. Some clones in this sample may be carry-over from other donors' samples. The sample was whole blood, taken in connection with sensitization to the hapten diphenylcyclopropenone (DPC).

CDR3 amino acids: CASRTGGRTEAFF. CDR3 nucleotides: TGTGCCAGCCGGACAGGGGGAAGGACTGAAGCTTTCTTT. The chain joins TRBV6-2 or TRBV6-3 to TRBJ1-1, with TRBD1 matching 10 bases. The CDR3 consists of 13 residues. Unmatched junction bases numbered 5, after V lost 8 bases and J lost 5 bases. The germline gives CDR1 MNHEY, CDR2 SVGEGT.